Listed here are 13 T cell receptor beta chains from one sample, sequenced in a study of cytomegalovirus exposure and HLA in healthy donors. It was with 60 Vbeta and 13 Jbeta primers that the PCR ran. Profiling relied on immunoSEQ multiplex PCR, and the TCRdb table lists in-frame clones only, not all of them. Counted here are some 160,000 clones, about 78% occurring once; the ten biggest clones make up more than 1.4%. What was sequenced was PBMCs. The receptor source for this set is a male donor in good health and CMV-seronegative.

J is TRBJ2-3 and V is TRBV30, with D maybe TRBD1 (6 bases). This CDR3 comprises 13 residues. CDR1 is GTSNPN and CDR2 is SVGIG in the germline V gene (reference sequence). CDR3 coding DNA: TGTGCTTCAGGGGAGCGGAGCACAGATACGCAGTATTTT. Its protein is CASGERSTDTQYF. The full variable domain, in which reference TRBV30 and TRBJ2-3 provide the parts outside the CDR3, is SQTIHQWPATLVQPVGSPLSLECTVEGTSNPNLYWYRQAAGRGLQLLFYSVGIGQISSEVPQNLSASRPQDRQFILSSKKLLLSDSGFYLCASGERSTDTQYFGPGTRLTVL.

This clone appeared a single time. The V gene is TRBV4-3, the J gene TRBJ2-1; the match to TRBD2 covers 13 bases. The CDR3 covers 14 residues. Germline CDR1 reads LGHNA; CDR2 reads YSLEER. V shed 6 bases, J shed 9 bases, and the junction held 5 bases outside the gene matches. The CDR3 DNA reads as TGCGCCAGCAGGAGGACTAGCGGGAGCACTGAGCAGTTCTTC. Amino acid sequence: CASRRTSGSTEQFF.

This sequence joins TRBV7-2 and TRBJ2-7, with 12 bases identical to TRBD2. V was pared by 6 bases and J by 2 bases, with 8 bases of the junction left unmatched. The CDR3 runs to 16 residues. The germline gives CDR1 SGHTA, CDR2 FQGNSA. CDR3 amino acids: CASSYATSGGPYEQYF. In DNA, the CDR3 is TGTGCCAGCAGTTACGCGACTAGCGGGGGACCCTACGAGCAGTACTTC. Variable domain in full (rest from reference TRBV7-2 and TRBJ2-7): GAGVSQSPSNKVTEKGKDVELRCDPISGHTALYWYRQSLGQGLEFLIYFQGNSAPDKSGLPSDRFSAERTGGSVSTLTIQRTQQEDSAVYLCASSYATSGGPYEQYFGPGTRLTVT.

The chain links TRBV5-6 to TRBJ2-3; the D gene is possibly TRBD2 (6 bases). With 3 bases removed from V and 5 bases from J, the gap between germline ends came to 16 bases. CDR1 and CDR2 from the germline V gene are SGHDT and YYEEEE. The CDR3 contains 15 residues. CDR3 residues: CASSSNLAAGDTQYF. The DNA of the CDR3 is TGTGCCAGCAGCTCGAACTTAGCGGCGGGAGATACGCAGTATTTT.

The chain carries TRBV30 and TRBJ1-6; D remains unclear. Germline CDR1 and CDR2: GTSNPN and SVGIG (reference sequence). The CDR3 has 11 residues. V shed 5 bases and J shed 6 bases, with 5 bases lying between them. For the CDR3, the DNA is TGTGCCTGGCAGATTAATTCACCCCTCCACTTT. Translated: CAWQINSPLHF.

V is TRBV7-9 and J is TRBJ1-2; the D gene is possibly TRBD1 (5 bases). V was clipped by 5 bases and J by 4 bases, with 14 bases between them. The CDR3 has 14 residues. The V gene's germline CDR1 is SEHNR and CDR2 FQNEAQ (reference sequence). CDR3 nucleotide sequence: TGTGCCAGCAGCGGCGCTGGGAGGGGCTATGGCTACACCTTC. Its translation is CASSGAGRGYGYTF.

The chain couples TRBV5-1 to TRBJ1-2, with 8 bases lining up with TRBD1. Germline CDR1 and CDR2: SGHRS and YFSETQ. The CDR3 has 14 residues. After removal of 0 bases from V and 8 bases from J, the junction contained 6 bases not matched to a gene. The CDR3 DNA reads TGCGCCAGCAGCTTGGTTCAGGGGGCTGAGGGCTACACCTTC. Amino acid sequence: CASSLVQGAEGYTF.

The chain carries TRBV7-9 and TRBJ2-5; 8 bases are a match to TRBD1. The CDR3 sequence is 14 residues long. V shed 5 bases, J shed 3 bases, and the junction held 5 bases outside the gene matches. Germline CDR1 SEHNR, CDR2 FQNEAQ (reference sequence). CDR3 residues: CASSRQGPKETQYF. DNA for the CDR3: TGTGCCAGCAGCCGACAGGGGCCGAAAGAGACCCAGTACTTC.

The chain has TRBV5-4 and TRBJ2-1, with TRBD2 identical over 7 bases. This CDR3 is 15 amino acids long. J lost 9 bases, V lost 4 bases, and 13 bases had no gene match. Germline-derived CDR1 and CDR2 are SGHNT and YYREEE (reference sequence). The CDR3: CASSPTGGSISEQFF. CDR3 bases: TGTGCCAGCAGCCCCACGGGAGGATCTATCAGTGAGCAGTTCTTC.

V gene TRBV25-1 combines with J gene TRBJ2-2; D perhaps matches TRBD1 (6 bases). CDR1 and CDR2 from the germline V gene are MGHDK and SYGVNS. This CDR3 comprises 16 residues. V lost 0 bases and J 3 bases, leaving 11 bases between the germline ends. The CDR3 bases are TGTGCCAGCAGTGAATATTCAGGGGCTTACACCGGGGAGCTGTTTTTT. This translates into CASSEYSGAYTGELFF.

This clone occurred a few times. The CDR3 bases are TGTGCCAGCAGCTTCAGGGAGAACACTGAAGCTTTCTTT. Translation gives CASSFRENTEAFF. V usage is TRBV2 and J usage is TRBJ1-1, with a tentative D call TRBD1 (5 bases). This CDR3 is built from 13 residues. The germline CDR1 and CDR2 sequences are SNHLY and FYNNEI. Trimming removed 6 bases at V and 1 base at J, with 9 bases between.

The CDR3 protein is CASSQGTSGDLYEQYF. CDR3 sequence (DNA): TGTGCCAGCAGCCAAGGGACTAGCGGGGACCTCTACGAGCAGTACTTC. The rearrangement links TRBV4-2 to TRBJ2-7; TRBD2 matches 12 bases. Per germline, CDR1 LGHNA and CDR2 YNFKEQ. The CDR3 consists of 16 residues. V lost 1 base to trimming and J lost 3 bases; unmatched junction nucleotides: 4.

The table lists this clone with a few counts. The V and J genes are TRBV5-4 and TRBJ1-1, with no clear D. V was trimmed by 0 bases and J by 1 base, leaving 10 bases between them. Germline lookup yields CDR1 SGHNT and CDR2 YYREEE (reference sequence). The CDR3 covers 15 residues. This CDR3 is CASSLAGLTNTEAFF. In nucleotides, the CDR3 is TGTGCCAGCAGCTTGGCAGGACTTACGAACACTGAAGCTTTCTTT.